One sample yielded the 30 T cell receptor beta chains listed below, sequenced in a study of identical twins listed by TCRdb under 2016. The library was made by 5' RACE. These reads were obtained on an Illumina HiSeq 2000. TCRdb trimmed the raw reads at Q25, called clones with MiXCR and kept productive beta chains. Entries are consolidated by CDR3 protein sequence, retaining the most common genes and DNA. The sample contains about 470,000 distinct CDR3 sequences, 20% to 25% of them found a single time. Of the sample, roughly 3% is held by the ten largest clones. These data were likewise used in another study, on T cells expressing NK-cell markers.

Sequenced material: CD4+ T cells sorted from blood. These TCRs come from a young woman in good health.

The chain employs TRBV7-2 and TRBJ2-3; a weak D match, TRBD2 (5 bases). CDR3 length: 12 amino acids. With 5 bases removed from V and 5 bases from J, the gap between germline ends came to 8 bases. Germline CDR1 reads SGHTA; CDR2 reads FQGNSA. In DNA, the CDR3 is TGTGCCAGCAGCACGAGCGGAGATACGCAGTATTTT. Translation gives CASSTSGDTQYF.

This clonotype was observed a handful of times. This chain joins TRBV7-9 and TRBJ2-7; no clear D. Germline assignment: CDR1 SEHNR and CDR2 FQNEAQ (reference sequence). The V gene lost 3 bases and the J gene lost 6 bases, with 6 bases spanning the gap. This CDR3 contains 11 residues. CDR3 amino acids: CASSFSVEQYF. CDR3 nucleotides: TGTGCCAGCAGCTTTTCCGTCGAGCAGTACTTC.

This clonotype was seen only a few times. This chain connects TRBV10-3 to TRBJ2-3, with no clear D. The CDR3 consists of 13 residues. The germline V gene encodes CDR1 ENHRY and CDR2 SYGVKD. Trimming pared 11 bases from V and 4 bases from J, leaving 16 bases between. CDR3 sequence reads: CAVKLDGADTQYF. CDR3 in DNA: TGTGCCGTGAAGCTTGATGGGGCAGATACGCAGTATTTT.

This clonotype was detected only a few times. The V and J genes are TRBV10-2 and TRBJ2-1; 7 bases agree with TRBD2. Germline V gives CDR1 WSHSY, CDR2 SAAADI. The V segment lost 7 bases and the J segment 8 bases; nucleotides outside the gene matches: 14. This CDR3 region has 15 residues. DNA of the CDR3: TGCGCCAGCAAGGTACGGCGGGAGCCGAGTGATGAGCAGTTCTTC. Protein sequence: CASKVRREPSDEQFF.

This clonotype turned up a few times. This sequence joins TRBV7-8 and TRBJ2-1; D may be TRBD1 or TRBD2 (5 bases each). The CDR3 runs 15 residues. Germline CDR1 reads SGHVS; CDR2 reads FQNEAQ. V shed 3 bases and J shed 0 bases, with 9 bases lying between them. The CDR3 DNA sequence: TGTGCCAGCAGCTTGGGACCCCTCTCCTACAATGAGCAGTTCTTC. Its protein is CASSLGPLSYNEQFF.

The chain uses TRBV12-3 or TRBV12-4 and TRBJ2-3; 8 bases match TRBD1. The CDR3 has 15 amino acids. Trimming cost V 5 bases and J 1 base; bases outside gene matches: 5. The DNA for the CDR3 is TGTGCCAGCAGTGCCGACAGGGGAGGCACAGATACGCAGTATTTT. This gives the protein CASSADRGGTDTQYF.

This clonotype was observed a few times. The CDR3 DNA sequence: TGCAGCGTCAGACTGGGATCCGGGACAGGGGGCTCTAGCTATGGCTACACCTTC. It is translated as CSVRLGSGTGGSSYGYTF. The V and J genes are TRBV29-1 and TRBJ1-2, with 12 bases aligning to TRBD1. Germline CDR1 and CDR2: SQVTM and ANQGSEA. Trimming removed 6 bases from V and 4 bases from J; junction bases left unmatched: 18. The CDR3 is 18 residues long.

The V and J genes are TRBV12-3 or TRBV12-4 and TRBJ1-2; 7 nucleotides align to TRBD1. CDR3 length: 18 amino acids. Trimming removed 1 base from V and 2 bases from J; junction bases left unmatched: 13. The CDR3 reads CASSLERGTVGPNYGYTF. CDR3 sequence (DNA): TGTGCCAGCAGTTTAGAAAGGGGGACAGTGGGACCAAACTATGGCTACACCTTC.

In its sample, this clonotype was seen many times. The chain is built from TRBV6-1 and TRBJ1-3; 7 nucleotides line up with TRBD1. V gave up 6 bases and J gave up 3 bases; unmatched junction bases: 8. The CDR3 covers 15 residues. Germline V CDR1 and CDR2: MNHNS, SASEGT. In DNA form, the CDR3 reads TGTGCCAGCAGCCGGACAGGCCAGGATGGAAACACCATATATTTT. Encoded protein: CASSRTGQDGNTIYF.

The V gene is TRBV29-1, the J gene TRBJ2-7; TRBD1 aligns across 7 bases. The CDR3 consists of 13 residues. CDR1 is SQVTM and CDR2 is ANQGSEA in the germline V gene. The V segment lost 3 bases and the J segment 0 bases; nucleotides outside the gene matches: 2. In DNA, the CDR3 is TGCAGCGTTGAGGCAGGGGGCTCCTACGAGCAGTACTTC. Protein: CSVEAGGSYEQYF.

This clonotype was observed a handful of times. The CDR3 sequence is CSARPGQREQYF. The DNA for the CDR3 is TGCAGTGCTAGACCCGGACAGCGCGAGCAGTACTTC. V and J are TRBV20-1 and TRBJ2-7; D is perhaps TRBD1 (6 bases). The CDR3 loop spans 12 amino acids. V dropped 2 bases and J dropped 6 bases, with 11 bases sitting between them. Per germline, CDR1 DFQATT and CDR2 SNEGSKA (reference sequence).

CDR3 residues: CACALGGINEQFF. CDR3 in DNA: TGTGCCTGCGCCCTCGGAGGTATTAATGAGCAGTTCTTC. J is TRBJ2-1 and V is TRBV30, with a weak D call TRBD2 (5 bases). The V end lost 6 bases, the J end lost 7 bases, and 16 bases lay between the germline ends. Germline V gene sequence: CDR1 GTSNPN, CDR2 SVGIG (reference sequence). The CDR3 is 13 amino acids.

This chain uses TRBV7-9 with TRBJ2-7; 9 bases fit TRBD2. Germline CDR1 and CDR2: SEHNR and FQNEAQ (reference sequence). V trimming: 5 bases; J trimming: 6 bases; junction bases outside the gene matches: 14. The length of the CDR3 is 16 residues. For the CDR3, the DNA is TGTGCCAGCAGCCTGGGTAGCGGGGGAAGCGCCGCCGAGCAGTACTTC. Its translation is CASSLGSGGSAAEQYF.

This clonotype was observed a few times. The rearrangement joins TRBV29-1 to TRBJ2-3; possible D gene TRBD2, 5 bases. CDR3 length equals 16 residues. Germline V gives CDR1 SQVTM, CDR2 ANQGSEA. Trimming stripped 7 bases from V and 0 bases from J, with 20 bases between. The CDR3 DNA is TGCAGCGCCCAAGGAGGACGACGGACTAGCACAGATACGCAGTATTTT. Translation: CSAQGGRRTSTDTQYF.

In this sample, this clonotype turned up a few times. This chain connects TRBV7-2 to TRBJ2-1, with TRBD1 identical over 10 bases. The CDR3 has 15 residues. V lost 7 bases, J lost 1 base, and 4 bases stayed unmatched. Germline V lookup: CDR1 SGHTA, CDR2 FQGNSA. The CDR3 here is CASKRDRGSYNEQFF. Here the CDR3 DNA reads TGTGCCAGCAAGAGGGACAGGGGATCCTACAATGAGCAGTTCTTC.

There are a few counts of this clonotype. CDR3 in DNA: TGCGCCAGCAGCCAAGTCGACAGTCCTGAAGCTTTCTTT. Amino acid sequence: CASSQVDSPEAFF. The chain employs TRBV4-3 and TRBJ1-1; the D gene is possibly TRBD1 (5 bases). Per germline, CDR1 LGHNA and CDR2 YSLEER. This CDR3 has 13 residues. Trimming removed 1 base from V and 6 bases from J, with 9 bases in between.

The chain couples TRBV19 to TRBJ2-5; 9 bases fit TRBD2. The CDR3 sequence is 17 residues long. V was clipped by 3 bases and J by 1 base; unmatched bases: 9. Per germline, CDR1 LNHDA and CDR2 SQIVND (reference sequence). The chain's CDR3 is CASSIGTSSRLQETQYF. In nucleotides, the CDR3 is TGTGCCAGTAGTATTGGGACTAGCAGTAGGCTCCAAGAGACCCAGTACTTC.

This rearrangement joins TRBV20-1 to TRBJ1-1; D is unclear. The germline V gene has CDR1 DFQATT and CDR2 SNEGSKA (reference sequence). The CDR3 contains 12 residues. V shed 6 bases and J shed 2 bases, with 10 bases lying between them. DNA for the CDR3: TGCAGTGCCGCGCAGGTTAACACTGAAGCTTTCTTT. Translated, it gives CSAAQVNTEAFF.

This clonotype was detected only a few times. The chain links TRBV10-3 to TRBJ1-1; 8 nucleotides align to TRBD1. V was clipped by 10 bases and J by 0 bases; unmatched bases: 4. This CDR3 region has 13 residues. From germline, CDR1 is ENHRY and CDR2 SYGVKD. The CDR3 here is CANGQGVNTEAFF. The CDR3 nucleotides read TGTGCCAACGGACAGGGAGTGAACACTGAAGCTTTCTTT.

The chain carries TRBV20-1 and TRBJ2-7; 9 bases are a match to TRBD2. Germline CDR1 is DFQATT and CDR2 is SNEGSKA (reference sequence). The ends lost 6 bases at V and 2 bases at J; junction bases unmatched: 8. There are 14 residues in the CDR3. The CDR3 bases are TGCAGTGCCACTACGACTAGCGGAGCCTACGAGCAGTACTTC. This codes for CSATTTSGAYEQYF.

The V gene is TRBV27, the J gene TRBJ1-1, with TRBD1 as a possible D gene (5 bases). Deletions cut 5 bases from V and 0 bases from J, with 16 bases between. Germline assignment: CDR1 MNHEY and CDR2 SMNVEV (reference sequence). The CDR3 is made up of 16 amino acids. CDR3 amino acids: CASSRDSWALNTEAFF. The CDR3 DNA follows: TGTGCCAGCAGTCGGGACTCCTGGGCGTTGAACACTGAAGCTTTCTTT.

This clonotype was picked up a small number of times. The chain is built from TRBV6-5 and TRBJ2-1; D is unclear. Germline V gene sequence: CDR1 MNHEY, CDR2 SVGAGI. V was pared by 0 bases and J by 4 bases, with 10 bases between. The length of the CDR3 is 15 residues. CDR3 sequence (DNA): TGTGCCAGCAGTTACTCGGTCAAACTTTACAATGAGCAGTTCTTC. The encoded protein is CASSYSVKLYNEQFF.

V and J are TRBV7-2 and TRBJ2-1; TRBD1 matches at 9 bases. Per germline, CDR1 SGHTA and CDR2 FQGNSA. V was pared by 5 bases and J by 8 bases, with 13 bases of the junction left unmatched. The CDR3 has 16 amino acids. CDR3 sequence reads: CASSTPGTGIVDEQFF. The CDR3 DNA is TGTGCCAGCAGCACCCCCGGGACAGGGATTGTCGATGAGCAGTTCTTC.

The chain combines TRBV2 with TRBJ2-1; tentatively, D is TRBD2 (6 bases). The ends were cut back, 7 bases at V and 4 bases at J, with 14 bases in the middle. The germline gives CDR1 SNHLY, CDR2 FYNNEI. The CDR3 runs to 14 residues. The CDR3, as DNA: TGTGCCAGCACTACGGGGGATGTATACAATGAGCAGTTCTTC. Protein product: CASTTGDVYNEQFF.

CDR3 bases: TGCAGTGCTAGATTTCGGAGCCAAGAGACCCAGTACTTC. Translating gives CSARFRSQETQYF. The chain is built from TRBV20-1 and TRBJ2-5; D is ambiguous. V lost 2 bases to trimming and J lost 1 base, with 8 bases between them. Per the germline V gene, CDR1 is DFQATT and CDR2 is SNEGSKA (reference sequence). There are 13 residues in the CDR3.

This clonotype showed up just a few times. A read error may produce the germline difference seen at one junction end. The rearrangement joins TRBV20-1 to TRBJ2-5, with a tentative D call TRBD2 (7 bases). In germline, CDR1 is DFQATT, CDR2 SNEGSKA (reference sequence). This CDR3 spans 14 amino acids. CDR3 DNA sequence: TGCAGTGCCAGAGTGCGGGGGCGGGAAGAGACCCAGTACTTC. It specifies CSARVRGREETQYF.

The chain is built from TRBV20-1 and TRBJ2-7, with TRBD2 matching 8 bases. The germline V gene encodes CDR1 DFQATT and CDR2 SNEGSKA (reference sequence). Germline trimming cut 3 bases from V and 4 bases from J; bases unmatched to any gene: 11. This CDR3 region has 15 residues. CDR3 in DNA: TGCAGTGCTAGGCCCCCCCGGACTAGCAAATACGAGCAGTACTTC. This encodes CSARPPRTSKYEQYF.

This clonotype turned up a few times. The chain's CDR3 is CASKDLRGTYEQYF. The CDR3 DNA sequence: TGCGCCAGCAAGGACTTGCGGGGAACCTACGAGCAGTACTTC. J is TRBJ2-7 and V is TRBV5-1; a possible D gene is TRBD2 (6 bases). Trimming took 6 bases from V and 2 from J, leaving 15 bases between them. Per the germline V gene, CDR1 is SGHRS and CDR2 is YFSETQ. This CDR3 is built from 14 residues.

This sequence joins TRBV20-1 and TRBJ2-1; 7 nucleotides match TRBD2. CDR3 length equals 14 residues. After removal of 2 bases from V and 9 bases from J, the junction contained 10 bases not matched to a gene. The V gene's germline CDR1 is DFQATT and CDR2 SNEGSKA (reference sequence). CDR3 DNA sequence: TGCAGTGCTAGAATTCCCCCCCTAGCGGCTGAGCAGTTCTTC. Its protein product is CSARIPPLAAEQFF.

The CDR3 protein is CASSVAVGATASYNEQFF. The CDR3 DNA reads TGTGCCAGCAGCGTAGCGGTCGGGGCCACCGCGTCCTACAATGAGCAGTTCTTC. This sequence joins TRBV9 and TRBJ2-1, with D perhaps matching TRBD1 or TRBD2 (5 bases each). The germline gives CDR1 SGDLS, CDR2 YYNGEE. Trimming left V 0 bases short and J 1 base short, with 17 bases between. The CDR3 runs 18 residues.